This TCR beta chain was captured by sequencing in a study of OX40 agonist ivuxolimab in advanced cancers. About the study: Two cutaneous melanoma patients and one hepatocellular carcinoma patient, three in all, had partial responses.

Germline V CDR1 and CDR2: SGHTA, FQGNSA. The CDR3 runs 13 residues. Trimming shortened V by 1 base and J by 8 bases, and 9 bases separated the two germline ends. The protocol was immunoSEQ multiplex PCR, while the TCRdb copy is restricted to in-frame clones and leaves out a portion. The sample shows roughly 41,000 clones, 65% to 85% of them seen only once. The receptor was isolated from an adult with an advanced solid tumor such as melanoma, head and neck, liver or kidney cancer. The chain links TRBV7-2 to TRBJ2-1; D possibly corresponds to TRBD2 (6 bases). Sequencing used CD4+ or CD8+ T cells sorted from blood, obtained in a trial of the OX40 agonist ivuxolimab. The CDR3 here is CASSLGSGYEQFF. The DNA of the CDR3 is TGTGCCAGCAGCTTAGGCAGCGGGTATGAGCAGTTCTTC.